This TCR beta chain was identified in a study of T cell responses to AZD1222 COVID-19 vaccine. Repertoires were generated with immunoSEQ multiplex PCR, while TCRdb's copy carries only in-frame clones and drops some. The sample yields roughly 120,000 clones, 85% to 90% seen once. To note about this clone: Its antigen is not identified.

Study results and caveats: Repertoire samples came only from after the peak T cell response. With two AZD1222 doses given, Spike-specific TCR breadth and depth both rose. White British people made up most donors, females outnumbered males, and clonal diversity was possibly underestimated.

Germline trimming cut 3 bases from V and 6 bases from J; bases unmatched to any gene: 5. Germline V CDR1 and CDR2: LGHDT, YNNKEL (reference sequence). The CDR3 length is 15 residues. V gene TRBV3-1 (or the pseudogene TRBV3-2) combines with J gene TRBJ2-2, with 9 bases lining up with TRBD2. The source was peripheral blood, collected on day 0 of AZD1222 vaccination. The sequence came from an adult in good health. CDR3 residues: CASSQMASGAGELFF. The CDR3 DNA reads TGTGCCAGCAGCCAGATGGCTAGCGGGGCCGGGGAGCTGTTTTTT.